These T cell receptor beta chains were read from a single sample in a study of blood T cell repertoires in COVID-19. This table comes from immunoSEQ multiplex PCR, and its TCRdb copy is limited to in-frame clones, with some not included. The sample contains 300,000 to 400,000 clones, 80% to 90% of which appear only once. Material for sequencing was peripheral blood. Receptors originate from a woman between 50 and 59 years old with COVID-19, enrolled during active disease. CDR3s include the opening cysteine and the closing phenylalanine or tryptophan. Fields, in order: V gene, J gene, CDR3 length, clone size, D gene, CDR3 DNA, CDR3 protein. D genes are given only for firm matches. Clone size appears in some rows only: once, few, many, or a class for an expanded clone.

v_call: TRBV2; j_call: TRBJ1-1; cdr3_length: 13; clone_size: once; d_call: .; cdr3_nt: TGTGCCAGCGGGCGGGCACCGAACACTGAAGCTTTCTTT; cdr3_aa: CASGRAPNTEAFF
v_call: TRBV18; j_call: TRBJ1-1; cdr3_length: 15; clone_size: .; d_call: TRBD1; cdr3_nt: TGTGCCAGCTCACCCTCACAGGGGAAGAACACTGAAGCTTTCTTT; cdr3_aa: CASSPSQGKNTEAFF
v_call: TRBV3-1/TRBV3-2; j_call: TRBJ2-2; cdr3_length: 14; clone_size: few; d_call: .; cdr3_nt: TGTGCCAGCAGCCCCTGGGGGGACACCGGGGAGCTGTTTTTT; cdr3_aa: CASSPWGDTGELFF
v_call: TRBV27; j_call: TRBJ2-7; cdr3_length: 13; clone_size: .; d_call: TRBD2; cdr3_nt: TGTGCCAGCAGTTTGACTAGCGGCTACGAGCAGTACTTC; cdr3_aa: CASSLTSGYEQYF
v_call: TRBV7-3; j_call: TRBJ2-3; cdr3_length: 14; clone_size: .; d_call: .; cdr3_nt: TGTGCCAGCAGCCGGGATGGAGGGAAAGATACGCAGTATTTT; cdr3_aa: CASSRDGGKDTQYF
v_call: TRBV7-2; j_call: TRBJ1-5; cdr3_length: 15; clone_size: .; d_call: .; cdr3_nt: TGTGCCAGCAGCCCCTGGACGGGATTGGAACAGCCCCAGCATTTT; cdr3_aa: CASSPWTGLEQPQHF
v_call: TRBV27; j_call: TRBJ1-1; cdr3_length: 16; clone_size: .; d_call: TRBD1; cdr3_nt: TGTGCCAGCAGGAAGGGATACAGGGGGCTGGACACTGAAGCTTTCTTT; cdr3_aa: CASRKGYRGLDTEAFF
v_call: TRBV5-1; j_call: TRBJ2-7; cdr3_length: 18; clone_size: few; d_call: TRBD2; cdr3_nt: TGCGCCAGCAGCAAACGCCTAGCGGGAGCGACCTCCCCCTACGAGCAGTACTTC; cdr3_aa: CASSKRLAGATSPYEQYF
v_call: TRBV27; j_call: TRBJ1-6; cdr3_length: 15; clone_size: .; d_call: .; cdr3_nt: TGTGCCAGCAGCCTGGCGGGGGGGCCCGGGTCACCCCTCCACTTT; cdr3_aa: CASSLAGGPGSPLHF
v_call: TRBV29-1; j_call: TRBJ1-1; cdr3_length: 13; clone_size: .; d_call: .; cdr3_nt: TGCAGCGTTGTAGCACAGGGAAACACTGAAGCTTTCTTT; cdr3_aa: CSVVAQGNTEAFF
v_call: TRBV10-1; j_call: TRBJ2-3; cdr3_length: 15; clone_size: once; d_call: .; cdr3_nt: TGCGCCAGCAGTGAGGCCCTAGGGGGCACAGATACGCAGTATTTT; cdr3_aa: CASSEALGGTDTQYF
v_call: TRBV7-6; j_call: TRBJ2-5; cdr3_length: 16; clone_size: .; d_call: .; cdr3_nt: TGTGCCAGCAGCCCAGGTCTCGGGGTCGGCCAAGAGACCCAGTACTTC; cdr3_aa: CASSPGLGVGQETQYF
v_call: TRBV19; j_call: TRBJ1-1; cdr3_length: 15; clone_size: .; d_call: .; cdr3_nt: TGTGCCAGTAGTATCGGGGCAGGGGTATGGACTGAAGCTTTCTTT; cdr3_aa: CASSIGAGVWTEAFF
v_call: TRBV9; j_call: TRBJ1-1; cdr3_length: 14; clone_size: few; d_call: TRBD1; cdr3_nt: TGTGCCAGCAGCGTAGGTTACAGGGGTACTGAAGCTTTCTTT; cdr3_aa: CASSVGYRGTEAFF
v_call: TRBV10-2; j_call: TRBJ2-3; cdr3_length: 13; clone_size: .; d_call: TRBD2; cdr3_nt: TGCGCCACCGGACTAGCGGACACAGATACGCAGTATTTT; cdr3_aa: CATGLADTDTQYF
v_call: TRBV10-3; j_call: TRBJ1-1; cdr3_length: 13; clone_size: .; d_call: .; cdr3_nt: TGTGCCATCAGTGAGCTGACAGCCACTGAAGCTTTCTTT; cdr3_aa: CAISELTATEAFF
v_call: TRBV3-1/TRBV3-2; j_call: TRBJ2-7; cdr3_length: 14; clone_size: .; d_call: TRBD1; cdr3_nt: TGTGCCAGCAGCCAGACGACAGGGGGCGGCGAGCAGTACTTC; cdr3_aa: CASSQTTGGGEQYF
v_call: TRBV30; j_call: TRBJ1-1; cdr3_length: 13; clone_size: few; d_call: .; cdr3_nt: TGTGCCTGGATGGGCCAGGGGATTACTGAAGCTTTCTTT; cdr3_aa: CAWMGQGITEAFF
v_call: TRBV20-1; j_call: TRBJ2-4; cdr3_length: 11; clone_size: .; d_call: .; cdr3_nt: TGCAGTGCTAGCCCGTCGGACATTCAGTACTTC; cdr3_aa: CSASPSDIQYF
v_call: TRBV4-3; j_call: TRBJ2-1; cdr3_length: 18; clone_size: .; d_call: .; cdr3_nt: TGCGCCAGCTCCTACGAACAGGGTTTCCCTTACACCTACAATGAGCAGTTCTTC; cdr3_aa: CASSYEQGFPYTYNEQFF
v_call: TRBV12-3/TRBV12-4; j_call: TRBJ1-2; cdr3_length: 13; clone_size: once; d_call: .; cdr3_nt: TGTGCCAGCAGCTCTACCCAGGGGACGGGCTACACCTTC; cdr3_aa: CASSSTQGTGYTF
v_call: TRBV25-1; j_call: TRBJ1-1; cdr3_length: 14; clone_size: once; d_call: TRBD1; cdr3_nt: TGTGCCAGCAGTGAAATCGACAGGGCCACTGAAGCTTTCTTT; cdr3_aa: CASSEIDRATEAFF
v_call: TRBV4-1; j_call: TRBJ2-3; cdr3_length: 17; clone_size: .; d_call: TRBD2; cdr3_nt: TGCGCCAGCAGCCAGGCGGGGACTAGCGGGAGCACAGATACGCAGTATTTT; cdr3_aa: CASSQAGTSGSTDTQYF
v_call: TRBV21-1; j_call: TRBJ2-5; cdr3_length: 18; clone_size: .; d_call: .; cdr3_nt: TGTGCCAGCAGCAAAGCCGGGACTAGCGGGAGGAGGCGCGAGACCCAGTACTTC; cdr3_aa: CASSKAGTSGRRRETQYF
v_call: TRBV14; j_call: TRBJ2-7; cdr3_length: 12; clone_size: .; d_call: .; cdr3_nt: TGTGCCAGCAGCCAAGCGGGGAACGAGCAGTACTTC; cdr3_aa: CASSQAGNEQYF
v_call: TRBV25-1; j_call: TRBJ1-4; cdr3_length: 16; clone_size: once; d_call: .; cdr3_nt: TGTGCCAGCAGTGAACAAACGACAGGCCGGGCTGGAAAACTGTTTTTT; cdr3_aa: CASSEQTTGRAGKLFF
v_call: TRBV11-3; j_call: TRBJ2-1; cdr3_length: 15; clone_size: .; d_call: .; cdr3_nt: TGTGCCAGCAGCTTTGAAGAGGGCCGATCGAATGAGCAGTTCTTC; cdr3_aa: CASSFEEGRSNEQFF
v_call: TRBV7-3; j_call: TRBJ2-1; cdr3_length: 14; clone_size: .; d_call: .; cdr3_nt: TGTGCCAGCAGCTTAACACATAGCAGCAATGAGCAGTTCTTC; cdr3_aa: CASSLTHSSNEQFF
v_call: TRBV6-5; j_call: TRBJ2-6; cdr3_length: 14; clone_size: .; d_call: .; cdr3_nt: TGTGCTGTTAGGTCTAGCTCTGGGGCCAACGTCCTGACTTTC; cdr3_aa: CAVRSSSGANVLTF